This record looks at one T cell receptor (beta chain) sequence and its context. The target antigen is unknown. The CDR3 spans 12 residues. V lost 5 bases and J lost 7; bases outside the gene matches: 4. Germline CDR1 SGHVS, CDR2 FQNEAQ. The data are from a study of cytomegalovirus exposure and HLA in healthy donors. Here immunoSEQ multiplex PCR was the method, and the copy in TCRdb shows in-frame clones only, minus some. This sample carries a few hundred thousand clones, over 75% of them seen once, and the ten largest clones take 0.92%. Study results and caveats: As confirmed in vitro, three CMV-associated chains were specific for CMV antigens. The study put 150 to 200 TCR beta chains on its list as cytomegalovirus-associated. In a later analysis, first-cohort TCR clusters were found to tend to co-occur in the 130 or so validation repertoires.

Sequencing used PBMCs. The chain joins TRBV7-8 to TRBJ2-7, with TRBD1 matching 8 bases. The source of this sequence is a woman aged 18-29 years in good health and CMV-seronegative. The CDR3 nucleotides are TGTGCCAGCAGCCCACAGGGGGGAGAGCAGTACTTC. This sequence encodes CASSPQGGEQYF.